These 10 T cell receptor beta chains came from one sample sequenced in a study of OX40 agonist ivuxolimab in advanced cancers. Assay used: immunoSEQ multiplex PCR; TCRdb lists only in-frame clones, some missing. The data show roughly 83,000 clones, 84% seen once. This specimen was CD4+ or CD8+ T cells sorted from blood, taken in a trial of the OX40 agonist ivuxolimab. The origin of the receptors is an adult with an advanced solid tumor such as melanoma, head and neck, liver or kidney cancer.

V and J are TRBV29-1 and TRBJ2-5, with 11 bases identical to TRBD2. The CDR3 totals 14 residues. Germline V gene sequence: CDR1 SQVTM, CDR2 ANQGSEA. J lost 2 bases, V lost 5 bases, and 4 bases had no gene match. The CDR3 is CSVTGTSGQETQYF. The DNA for the CDR3 is TGCAGCGTTACTGGGACTAGCGGACAAGAGACCCAGTACTTC. The full variable domain, completed using reference TRBV29-1 and TRBJ2-5, is SAVISQKPSRDICQRGTSLTIQCQVDSQVTMMFWYRQQPGQSLTLIATANQGSEATYESGFVIDKFPISRPNLTFSTLTVSNMSPEDSSIYLCSVTGTSGQETQYFGPGTRLLVL.

The rearrangement joins TRBV19 to TRBJ1-3; D unclear. CDR3 length: 15 amino acids. V lost 0 bases, J lost 5 bases, and 11 bases lay in between. CDR1 and CDR2 from the germline V gene are LNHDA and SQIVND (reference sequence). The CDR3 is CASSIEHSLRNTIYF. CDR3 DNA sequence: TGTGCCAGTAGTATAGAACACAGTCTTCGAAACACCATATATTTT.

The CDR3 loop reads CAGRQGDQPQHF. CDR3 coding DNA: TGTGCCGGTAGACAGGGAGATCAGCCCCAGCATTTT. The chain uses TRBV7-9 and TRBJ1-5; 7 bases map to TRBD1. V was pared by 11 bases and J by 5 bases, with 6 bases of the junction left unmatched. CDR1 SEHNR and CDR2 FQNEAQ come from the germline V gene (reference sequence). This CDR3 contains 12 residues.

The chain employs TRBV6-1 and TRBJ1-2; perhaps TRBD1 as D (6 bases). This CDR3 has 14 amino acids. Germline assignment: CDR1 MNHNS and CDR2 SASEGT. Trimming cost V 2 bases and J 4 bases, with 11 bases left between them. CDR3 nucleotides: TGTGCCAGCAGTGAAAACAGGGATCCCTATGGCTACACCTTC. It is translated as CASSENRDPYGYTF.

The chain has TRBV7-3 and TRBJ2-3; TRBD1 or TRBD2 may be the D gene (6 bases each). The CDR3 is made up of 17 amino acids. V gave up 4 bases and J gave up 5 bases, with 22 bases separating them. Germline V gene sequence: CDR1 SGHTA, CDR2 FQGTGA. The CDR3 bases are TGTGCCAGCAGCTCCCAATCCGGTGGGGGGCTAGGAGATACGCAGTATTTT. Translated, it gives CASSSQSGGGLGDTQYF. Based on the CDR3 plus reference TRBV7-3 and TRBJ2-3, the full variable domain is GAGVSQTPSNKVTEKGKYVELRCDPISGHTALYWYRQSLGQGPEFLIYFQGTGAADDSGLPNDRFFAVRPEGSVSTLKIQRTERGDSAVYLCASSSQSGGGLGDTQYFGPGTRLTVL.

The rearrangement joins TRBV19 to TRBJ1-5; D is ambiguous. V lost 1 base and J 4 bases, leaving 8 bases between the germline ends. Germline V lookup: CDR1 LNHDA, CDR2 SQIVND (reference sequence). The CDR3 is made up of 14 amino acids. CDR3 protein: CASSIGAGNQPQHF. In DNA form, the CDR3 reads TGTGCCAGTAGTATAGGGGCAGGAAATCAGCCCCAGCATTTT. Combining the CDR3 with reference TRBV19 and TRBJ1-5 gives the whole variable domain DGGITQSPKYLFRKEGQNVTLSCEQNLNHDAMYWYRQDPGQGLRLIYYSQIVNDFQKGDIAEGYSVSREKKESFPLTVTSAQKNPTAFYLCASSIGAGNQPQHFGDGTRLSIL.

This clone was seen only once. This chain joins TRBV6-1 and TRBJ2-1; D is ambiguous. This CDR3 has 13 residues. The germline gives CDR1 MNHNS, CDR2 SASEGT. Trimming cost V 6 bases and J 13 bases, with 19 bases left between them. The CDR3 reads CASSLKLGSPQFF. The CDR3 bases are TGTGCCAGCAGCTTGAAACTGGGTTCCCCACAGTTCTTC.

The CDR3: CASSQSDLGPEQYF. The CDR3 nucleotides read TGCGCCAGCAGCCAATCCGACCTAGGGCCTGAGCAGTACTTC. The rearrangement joins TRBV4-1 to TRBJ2-7; D gene uncertain. Trimming cost V 2 bases and J 7 bases, with 15 bases left between them. The CDR3 is 14 amino acids. Germline CDR1 is MGHRA and CDR2 is YSYEKL.

The sample holds a few counts of this clone. This chain connects TRBV30 to TRBJ2-7, with 10 bases aligning to TRBD1. The V gene end was trimmed by 0 bases and the J gene end by 0 bases; junction bases not matched to a gene: 20. Germline CDR1 GTSNPN, CDR2 SVGIG (reference sequence). CDR3 length: 21 residues. This CDR3 is CAWSVALPGTGVPISSYEQYF. The CDR3 DNA sequence: TGTGCCTGGAGTGTCGCGCTTCCCGGGACAGGGGTCCCAATTTCCTCCTACGAGCAGTACTTC.

J is TRBJ2-7 and V is TRBV30; D remains ambiguous. V shed 4 bases and J shed 9 bases, with 22 bases lying between them. The germline CDR1 and CDR2 sequences are GTSNPN and SVGIG (reference sequence). The CDR3 length is 14 residues. The CDR3 region has the DNA TGTGCCTGGAATGACGAAACCCTGGGAAGTAGGCAGTACTTC. Translation gives CAWNDETLGSRQYF.